This TCR beta chain was observed in a study of PD-L1 blockade in urothelial cancer. About the research overall: Atezolizumab at 1,200 mg intravenously every 3 weeks was started by patients at some point between 2014 and 2015. About 90% of the 29 patients were males with bladder-origin urothelial cancer. T cells were recovered from blood samples at a median of roughly 150,000.

Using immunoSEQ multiplex PCR, the repertoire was profiled, and TCRdb retains in-frame clones only, with some absent. The sample includes 85,000 to 90,000 clones, more than 70% of them seen just once. The time point here: pretreatment peripheral blood. The CDR3 is made up of 14 amino acids. J lost 8 bases, V lost 10 bases, and 9 bases had no gene match. The chain has TRBV23-1 and TRBJ2-1; 12 bases are a match to TRBD2. TRBV23-1 is an ORF; its function is uncertain. This sequence was found in a man in his sixties with urothelial cancer. The sample consisted of PBMCs, taken around atezolizumab (anti-PD-L1) treatment. The DNA of the CDR3 is TGCGCCATCAAGCGGACTAGCGGGAAGGATGAGCAGTTCTTC. The encoded protein is CAIKRTSGKDEQFF.